These 10 T cell receptor beta chains came from one sample sequenced in a study of T-cell memory formation after mild COVID-19. MiXCR, applied by TCRdb to the 5' RACE reads, yields one record per CDR3 protein. The table has approximately 300,000 distinct CDR3 sequences, roughly 15% seen once; the top ten hold over 20%. The source material was PBMCs or a T cell subset sorted from them (not recorded which). The receptors were sampled from a man between 18 and 35 years old who had mild COVID-19 (a few samples of this study predate the infection). Cell type and time point are not known.

In its sample, this clonotype was seen a few times. Since a much larger clone is just one base distant, this may be a read error. CDR3 loop: CASSLWGNQPQHF. CDR3 nucleotide sequence: TGTGCCAGCAGCTTATGGGGCAATCAGCCCCAGCATTTT. This chain connects TRBV7-2 to TRBJ1-5; D call uncertain. V shed 2 bases and J shed 2 bases, with 4 bases lying between them. The CDR3 covers 13 residues. From germline, CDR1 is SGHTA and CDR2 FQGNSA.

This clonotype showed up many times. CDR3 DNA sequence: TGCGCCAGCAGCCGAACGACAGGGGTTGTGACAGATACGCAGTATTTT. Translating gives CASSRTTGVVTDTQYF. J is TRBJ2-3 and V is TRBV5-1; 8 positions agree with TRBD1. CDR1 and CDR2 (germline): SGHRS, YFSETQ. Germline trimming cut 4 bases from V and 3 bases from J; bases unmatched to any gene: 10. The CDR3 has 16 amino acids.

The chain has TRBV7-2 and TRBJ1-6; D may be TRBD1 (6 bases). This CDR3 is built from 14 residues. The V and J ends lost 5 bases and 12 bases respectively, with 17 bases between them. CDR1 and CDR2 from the germline V gene are SGHTA and FQGNSA. The CDR3 nucleotides are TGTGCCAGCAGCCCTGGGGGCAGGGCAGAACCCCTCCACTTT. Translation gives CASSPGGRAEPLHF.

This clonotype was found many times. The chain has TRBV5-4 and TRBJ2-3; no definite D call. Deletions cut 2 bases from V and 2 bases from J, with 9 bases between. The CDR3 covers 14 residues. Germline CDR1 is SGHNT and CDR2 is YYREEE (reference sequence). The CDR3 is CASSFPEITDTQYF. The CDR3 DNA reads TGTGCCAGCAGCTTTCCCGAGATCACAGATACGCAGTATTTT.

This clonotype has more than one count but fewer than ten. V gene TRBV7-2 combines with J gene TRBJ1-5; a weak D match, TRBD1 (6 bases). The CDR3 is made up of 15 amino acids. Trimming cost V 5 bases and J 7 bases, with 18 bases left between them. The germline gives CDR1 SGHTA, CDR2 FQGNSA. The CDR3 protein is CASSPHSGGGQPQHF. The CDR3 DNA reads TGTGCCAGCAGCCCTCACTCCGGGGGCGGGCAGCCCCAGCATTTT.

This clonotype was seen at least ten times. Because the CDR3 is missing its conserved closing phenylalanine or tryptophan, this is likely a read error. It is unclear where the CDR3 begins or ends on the DNA, so no DNA is shown, and the CDR3 is as TCRdb lists it. This chain joins TRBV27 and TRBJ2-7; the DNA was not used to check the table's D call, TRBD1. The CDR3 comprises 12 residues, both ends counted. The germline V gene has CDR1 MNHEY and CDR2 SMNVEV (reference sequence). CDR3 sequence: CASSTGGTGLSL.

V usage is TRBV10-3 and J usage is TRBJ2-1, with TRBD2 identical over 13 bases. Germline loops: CDR1 ENHRY, CDR2 SYGVKD. The CDR3 is made up of 16 amino acids. Trimming took 6 bases from V and 4 from J; bases not matched to a gene: 6. The CDR3 loop is CAISPGTSGEYNEQFF. The CDR3 nucleotides read TGTGCCATCAGCCCCGGGACTAGCGGGGAGTACAATGAGCAGTTCTTC.

This chain uses TRBV5-8 with TRBJ1-5; tentative D call: TRBD1 (5 bases). The CDR3 spans 12 residues. The germline gives CDR1 SGHTS, CDR2 YDEGEE. Trimming took off 4 bases at V and 6 bases at J, with 8 bases between the two ends. The CDR3 protein is CASSLGRQPQHF. The CDR3 DNA is TGTGCCAGCAGCCTGGGACGTCAGCCCCAGCATTTT.

This clonotype was counted only a few times. V is TRBV30 and J is TRBJ1-2; 7 nucleotides line up with TRBD1. CDR1 GTSNPN and CDR2 SVGIG come from the germline V gene (reference sequence). J lost 7 bases, V lost 8 bases, and 7 bases had no gene match. CDR3 size: 11 residues. DNA for the CDR3: TGTGCCGTGGGACAGACGCTTGGCTACACCTTC. Translated: CAVGQTLGYTF.

This chain joins TRBV5-1 and TRBJ1-2; TRBD1 is a possible D gene (5 bases). Germline V gene lookup returns CDR1 SGHRS and CDR2 YFSETQ. Between the trimmed V and J ends, which lost 4 bases and 7 bases, there was a span of 23 bases. The CDR3 length is 16 residues. CDR3 in amino acids: CASSRGDRDRAGGYTF. For the CDR3, the DNA is TGCGCCAGCAGCCGGGGAGACCGCGACAGAGCCGGTGGCTACACCTTC.